This T cell receptor (beta chain) was identified during a study of blood T cell repertoires in COVID-19. In the study's own analysis: Amplifying reference gene primers gave estimates of nucleated cell counts. Repertoires were generated with immunoSEQ multiplex PCR, while TCRdb's copy carries only in-frame clones and drops some. The V and J calls and clone size were taken over from that table, and D and trimming were inferred from the DNA. There are 200,000 or so clones in the sample; 85% to 90% occur only once, and around 0.76% lies in the top ten. With V trimmed by 6 bases and J by 10 bases, 6 bases remained unmatched. CDR1 MDHEN and CDR2 SYDVKM come from the germline V gene. The CDR3 sequence is 12 residues long.

Sequenced material: peripheral blood. This chain joins TRBV28 and TRBJ1-5; 7 nucleotides line up with TRBD1. The receptor comes from a woman aged 70-85 years with acute or convalescent COVID-19. In DNA form, the CDR3 reads TGTGCCAGCAGGACAGGGCTGCGCCCCCAGCATTTT. Its protein product is CASRTGLRPQHF.